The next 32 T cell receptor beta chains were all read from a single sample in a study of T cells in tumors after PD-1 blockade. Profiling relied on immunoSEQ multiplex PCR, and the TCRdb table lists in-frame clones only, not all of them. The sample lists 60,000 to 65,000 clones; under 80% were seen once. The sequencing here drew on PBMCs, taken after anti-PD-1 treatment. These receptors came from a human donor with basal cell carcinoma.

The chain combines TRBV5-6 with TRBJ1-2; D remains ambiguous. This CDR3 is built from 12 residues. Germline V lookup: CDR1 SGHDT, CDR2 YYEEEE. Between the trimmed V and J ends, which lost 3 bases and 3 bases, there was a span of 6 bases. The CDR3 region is CASSSGYYGYTF. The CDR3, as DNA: TGTGCCAGCAGCTCGGGGTACTATGGCTACACCTTC.

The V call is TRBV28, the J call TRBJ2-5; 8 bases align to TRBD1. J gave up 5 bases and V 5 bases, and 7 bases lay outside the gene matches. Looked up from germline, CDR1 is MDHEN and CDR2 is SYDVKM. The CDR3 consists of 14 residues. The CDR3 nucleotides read TGTGCCAGCAGTATCACAGGGGGACTGGAGACCCAGTACTTC. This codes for CASSITGGLETQYF.

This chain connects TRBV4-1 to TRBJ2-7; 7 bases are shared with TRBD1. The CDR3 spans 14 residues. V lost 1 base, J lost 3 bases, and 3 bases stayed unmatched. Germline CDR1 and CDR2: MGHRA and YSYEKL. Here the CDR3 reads CASSQAGTVYEQYF. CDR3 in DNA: TGCGCCAGCAGCCAAGCCGGGACAGTCTACGAGCAGTACTTC.

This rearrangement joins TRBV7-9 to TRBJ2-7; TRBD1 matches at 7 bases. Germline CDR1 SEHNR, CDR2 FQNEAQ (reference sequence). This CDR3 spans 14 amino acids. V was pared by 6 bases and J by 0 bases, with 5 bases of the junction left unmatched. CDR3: CASSPDRDSYEQYF. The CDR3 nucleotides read TGTGCCAGCAGTCCTGACAGGGACTCCTACGAGCAGTACTTC. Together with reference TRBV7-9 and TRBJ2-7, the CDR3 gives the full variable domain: DTGVSQNPRHKITKRGQNVTFRCDPISEHNRLYWYRQTLGQGPEFLTYFQNEAQLEKSRLLSDRFSAERPKGSFSTLEIQRTEQGDSAMYLCASSPDRDSYEQYFGPGTRLTVT.

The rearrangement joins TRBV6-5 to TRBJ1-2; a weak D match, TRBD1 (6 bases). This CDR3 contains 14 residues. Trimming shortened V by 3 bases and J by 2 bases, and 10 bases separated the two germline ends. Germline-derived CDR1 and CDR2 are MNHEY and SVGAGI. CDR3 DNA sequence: TGTGCCAGCAGTTATACAGGGTTCAACTATGGCTACACCTTC. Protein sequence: CASSYTGFNYGYTF.

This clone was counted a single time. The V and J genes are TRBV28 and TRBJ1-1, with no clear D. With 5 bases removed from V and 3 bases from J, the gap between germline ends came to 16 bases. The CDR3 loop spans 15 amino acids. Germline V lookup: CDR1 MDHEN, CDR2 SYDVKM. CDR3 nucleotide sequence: TGTGCCAGCAGTCCTCCGGGCCTAGGGCACACTGAAGCTTTCTTT. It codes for CASSPPGLGHTEAFF.

CDR3 nucleotides: TGTGCCAGCAGTTACGGACCATCTAGGTATGAGCAGTTCTTC. This encodes CASSYGPSRYEQFF. The V call is TRBV27, the J call TRBJ2-1; no definite D call. Germline CDR1 MNHEY, CDR2 SMNVEV (reference sequence). V lost 4 bases and J 8 bases, leaving 15 bases between the germline ends. The CDR3 is 14 amino acids.

The CDR3, as DNA: TGTGCCAGCAGCCAAGTGGAGGGGCGAACTAGCACAGATACGCAGTATTTT. It yields the protein CASSQVEGRTSTDTQYF. V is TRBV3-1 (or the pseudogene TRBV3-2) and J is TRBJ2-3; D is perhaps TRBD2 (6 bases). V lost 1 base to trimming and J lost 0 bases, with 14 bases between them. The germline V gene has CDR1 LGHDT and CDR2 YNNKEL (reference sequence). The length of the CDR3 is 17 residues.

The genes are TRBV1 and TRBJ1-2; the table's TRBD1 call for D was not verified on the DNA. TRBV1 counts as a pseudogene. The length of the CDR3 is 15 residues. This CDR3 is CTSSRRDRGIVGYTF. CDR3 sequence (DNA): TGCACCAGCAGCCGGAGGGACAGGGGTATCGTAGGCTACACCTTC.

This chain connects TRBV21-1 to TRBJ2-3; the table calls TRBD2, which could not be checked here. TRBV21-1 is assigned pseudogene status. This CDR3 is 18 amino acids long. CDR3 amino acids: CVNPTSAGDLKRTDTQYF. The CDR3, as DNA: TGTGTCAACCCTACCTCCGCGGGGGACCTTAAGCGCACAGATACGCAGTATTTT.

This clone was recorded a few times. The CDR3: CASSQGPGTDTQYF. For the CDR3, the DNA is TGTGCCAGCAGCCAAGGTCCTGGAACAGATACGCAGTATTTT. V gene TRBV3-1 (or the pseudogene TRBV3-2) combines with J gene TRBJ2-3; D is uncertain. Deletions cut 1 base from V and 3 bases from J, with 8 bases between. In germline, CDR1 is LGHDT, CDR2 YNNKEL (reference sequence). The CDR3 extends over 14 amino acids.

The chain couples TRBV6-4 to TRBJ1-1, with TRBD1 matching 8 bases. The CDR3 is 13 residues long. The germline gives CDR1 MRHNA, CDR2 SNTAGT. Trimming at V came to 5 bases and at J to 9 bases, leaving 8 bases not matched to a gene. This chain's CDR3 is CASSPGQGGKAFF. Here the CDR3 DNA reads TGTGCCAGCAGTCCCGGACAGGGAGGCAAAGCTTTCTTT.

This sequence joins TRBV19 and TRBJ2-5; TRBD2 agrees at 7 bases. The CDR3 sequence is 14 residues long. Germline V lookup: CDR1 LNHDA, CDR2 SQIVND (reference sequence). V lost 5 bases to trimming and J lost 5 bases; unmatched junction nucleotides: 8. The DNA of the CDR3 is TGTGCCAGTAGTTCGCGGGGGAAGGGGGAGACCCAGTACTTC. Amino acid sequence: CASSSRGKGETQYF.

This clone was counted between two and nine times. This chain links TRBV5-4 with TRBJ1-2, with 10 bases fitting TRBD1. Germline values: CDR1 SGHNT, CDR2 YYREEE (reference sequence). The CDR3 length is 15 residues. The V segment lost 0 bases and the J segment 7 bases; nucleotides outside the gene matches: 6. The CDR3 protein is CASSLAGTGVGGYTF. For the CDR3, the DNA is TGTGCCAGCAGCTTGGCCGGGACAGGGGTGGGTGGCTACACCTTC.

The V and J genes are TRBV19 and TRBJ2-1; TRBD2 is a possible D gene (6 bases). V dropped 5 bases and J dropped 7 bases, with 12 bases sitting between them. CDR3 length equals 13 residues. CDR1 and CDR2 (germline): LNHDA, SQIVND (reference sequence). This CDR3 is CASSVEGRNEQFF. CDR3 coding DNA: TGTGCCAGTAGTGTTGAGGGGAGGAATGAGCAGTTCTTC.

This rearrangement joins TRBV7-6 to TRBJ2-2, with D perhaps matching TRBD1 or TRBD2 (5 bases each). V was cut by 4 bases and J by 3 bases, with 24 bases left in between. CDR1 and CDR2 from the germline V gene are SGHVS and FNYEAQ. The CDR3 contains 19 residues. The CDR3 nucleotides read TGTGCCAGCAGCTCCCCGGCAGGGAGAAGATCAAGGGACACCGGGGAGCTGTTTTTT. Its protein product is CASSSPAGRRSRDTGELFF.

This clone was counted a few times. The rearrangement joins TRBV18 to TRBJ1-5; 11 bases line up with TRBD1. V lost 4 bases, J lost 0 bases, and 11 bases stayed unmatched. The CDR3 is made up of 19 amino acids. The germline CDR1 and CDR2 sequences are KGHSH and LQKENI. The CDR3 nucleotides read TGTGCCAGCTCACGAGGGACAGGGGGATTTGGTAATAGCAATCAGCCCCAGCATTTT. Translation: CASSRGTGGFGNSNQPQHF.

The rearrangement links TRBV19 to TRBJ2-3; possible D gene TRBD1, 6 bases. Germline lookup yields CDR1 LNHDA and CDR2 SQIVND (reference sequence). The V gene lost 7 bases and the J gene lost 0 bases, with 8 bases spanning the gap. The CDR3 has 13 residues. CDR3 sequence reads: CASKGQSTDTQYF. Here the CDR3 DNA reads TGTGCCAGTAAGGGACAAAGCACAGATACGCAGTATTTT.

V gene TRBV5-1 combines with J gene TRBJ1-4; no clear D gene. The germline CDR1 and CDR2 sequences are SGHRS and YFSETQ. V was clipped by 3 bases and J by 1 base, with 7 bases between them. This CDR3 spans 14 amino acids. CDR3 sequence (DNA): TGCGCCAGCAGCTCCGGAATAACTAATGAAAAACTGTTTTTT. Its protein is CASSSGITNEKLFF.

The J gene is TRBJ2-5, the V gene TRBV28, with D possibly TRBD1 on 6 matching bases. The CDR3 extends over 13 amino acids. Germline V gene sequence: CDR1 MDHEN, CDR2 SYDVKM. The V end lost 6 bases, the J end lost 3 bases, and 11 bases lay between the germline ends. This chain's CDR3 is CASSPGDKETQYF. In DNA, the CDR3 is TGTGCCAGCAGCCCCGGGGACAAAGAGACCCAGTACTTC.

CDR3 in amino acids: CASSLEGITTGELFF. CDR3 coding DNA: TGCGCCAGCAGCTTGGAAGGGATAACCACCGGGGAGCTGTTTTTT. V gene TRBV5-1 combines with J gene TRBJ2-2; no clear D gene. Germline values: CDR1 SGHRS, CDR2 YFSETQ. Trimming removed 0 bases at V and 4 bases at J, with 10 bases between. The CDR3 consists of 15 residues.

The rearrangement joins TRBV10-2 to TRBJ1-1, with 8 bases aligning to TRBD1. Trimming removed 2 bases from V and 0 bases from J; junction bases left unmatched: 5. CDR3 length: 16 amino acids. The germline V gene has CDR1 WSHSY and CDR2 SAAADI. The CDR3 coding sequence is TGCGCCAGCAGTGAGGGGACAGGAATCATGAACACTGAAGCTTTCTTT. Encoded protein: CASSEGTGIMNTEAFF.

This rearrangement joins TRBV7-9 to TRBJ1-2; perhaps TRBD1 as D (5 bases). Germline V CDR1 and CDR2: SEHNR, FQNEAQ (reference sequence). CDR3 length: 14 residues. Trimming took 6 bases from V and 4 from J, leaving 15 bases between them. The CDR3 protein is CASRKGQGSYGYTF. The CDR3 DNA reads TGTGCCAGCAGAAAGGGCCAGGGAAGCTATGGCTACACCTTC.

CDR3 loop: CASSQVRGGLNEQFF. The DNA for the CDR3 is TGTGCCAGCAGCCAGGTCCGGGGGGGCTTGAATGAGCAGTTCTTC. The V gene is TRBV14, the J gene TRBJ2-1; TRBD2 agrees at 8 bases. The germline V gene has CDR1 SGHDN and CDR2 FVKESK. Losses at the gene ends were 3 bases for V and 7 bases for J; bases not matched to a gene: 8. The CDR3 length is 15 residues.

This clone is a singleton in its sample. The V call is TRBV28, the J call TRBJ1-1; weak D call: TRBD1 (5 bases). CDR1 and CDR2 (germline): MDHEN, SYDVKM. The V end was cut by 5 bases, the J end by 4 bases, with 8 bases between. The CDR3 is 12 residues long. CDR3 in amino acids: CASSPRGTEAFF. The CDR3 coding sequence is TGTGCCAGCAGTCCGAGGGGCACTGAAGCTTTCTTT.

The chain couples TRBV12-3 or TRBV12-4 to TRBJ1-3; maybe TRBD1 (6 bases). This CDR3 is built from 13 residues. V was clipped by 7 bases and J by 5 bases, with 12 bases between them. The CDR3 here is CASILDSRNTIYF. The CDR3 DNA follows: TGTGCCAGCATTCTGGACAGTAGAAACACCATATATTTT.

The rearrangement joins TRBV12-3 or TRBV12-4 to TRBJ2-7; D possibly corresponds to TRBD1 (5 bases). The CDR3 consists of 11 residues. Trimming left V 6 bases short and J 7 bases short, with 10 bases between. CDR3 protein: CASSYRTEQYF. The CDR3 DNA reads TGTGCCAGCAGCTACCGGACAGAGCAGTACTTC.

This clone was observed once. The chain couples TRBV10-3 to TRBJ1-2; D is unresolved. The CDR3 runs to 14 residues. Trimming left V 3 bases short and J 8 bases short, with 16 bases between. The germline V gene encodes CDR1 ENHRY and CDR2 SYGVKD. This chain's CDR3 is CAISDDIRGKGYTF. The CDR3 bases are TGTGCCATCAGTGATGATATTAGAGGGAAAGGCTACACCTTC.

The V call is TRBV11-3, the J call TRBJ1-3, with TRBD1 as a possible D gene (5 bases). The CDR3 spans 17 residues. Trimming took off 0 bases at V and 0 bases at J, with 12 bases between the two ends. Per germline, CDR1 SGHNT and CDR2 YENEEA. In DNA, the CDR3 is TGTGCCAGCAGCTTAGAGGACACCGTTTACTCTGGAAACACCATATATTTT. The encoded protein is CASSLEDTVYSGNTIYF.

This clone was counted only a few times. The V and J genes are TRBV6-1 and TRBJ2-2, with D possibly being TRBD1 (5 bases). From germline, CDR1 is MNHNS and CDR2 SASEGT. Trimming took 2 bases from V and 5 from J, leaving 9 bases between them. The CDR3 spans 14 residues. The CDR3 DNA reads TGTGCCAGCAGTGAATTAGGGGAAACCGGGGAGCTGTTTTTT. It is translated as CASSELGETGELFF.

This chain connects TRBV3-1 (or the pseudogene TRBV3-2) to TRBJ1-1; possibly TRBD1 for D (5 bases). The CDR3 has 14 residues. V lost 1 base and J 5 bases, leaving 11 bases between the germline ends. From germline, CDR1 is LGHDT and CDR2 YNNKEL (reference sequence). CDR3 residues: CASSQGQGRTEAFF. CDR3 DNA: TGTGCCAGCAGCCAAGGGCAGGGTAGGACTGAAGCTTTCTTT.

CDR3 nucleotides: TGTGCCAGCAGTGCCCTGAGGACTAGAAACACAGATACGCAGTATTTT. Encoded protein: CASSALRTRNTDTQYF. This chain links TRBV25-1 with TRBJ2-3; 7 positions match TRBD2. J was trimmed by 2 bases and V by 4 bases; bases with no gene match: 9. The CDR3 consists of 16 residues. Germline V CDR1 and CDR2: MGHDK, SYGVNS.